This T cell receptor (beta chain) appears in the sequencing data of a study of T cells after yellow fever vaccination. General observations from the study: A large majority of primary-vaccination clones showed up again after the booster (roughly 95% CD4, 75% to 90% CD8).

J was trimmed by 5 bases and V by 4 bases; bases with no gene match: 6. This CDR3 is 13 amino acids long. CDR1 is SQVTM and CDR2 is ANQGSEA in the germline V gene. A word on this clonotype: Antigen: not known.

TCRdb re-called the 5' RACE reads with MiXCR, one entry per CDR3 protein. The data show some 170,000 distinct CDR3 sequences, approximately 9.7% seen once. This sequence originates from a man aged 18 to 35 who received the YFV17D yellow fever vaccine. The sample here was CD8+ T cells sorted from PBMCs, taken 45 days after the yellow fever booster vaccination. The chain is built from TRBV29-1 and TRBJ1-2; the match to TRBD1 covers 8 bases. CDR3 coding DNA: TGCAGCGTTGTGGACAGGGTCGCTTATGGCTACACCTTC. Protein sequence: CSVVDRVAYGYTF.